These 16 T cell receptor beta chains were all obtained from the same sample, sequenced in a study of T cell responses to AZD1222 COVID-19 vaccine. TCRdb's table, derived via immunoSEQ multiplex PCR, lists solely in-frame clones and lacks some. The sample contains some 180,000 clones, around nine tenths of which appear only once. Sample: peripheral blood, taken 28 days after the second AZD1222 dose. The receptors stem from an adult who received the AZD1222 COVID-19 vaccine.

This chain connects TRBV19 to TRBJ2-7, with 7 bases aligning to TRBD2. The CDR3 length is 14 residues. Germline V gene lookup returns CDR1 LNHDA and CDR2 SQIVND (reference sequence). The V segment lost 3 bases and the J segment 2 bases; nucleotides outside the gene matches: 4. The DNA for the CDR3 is TGTGCCAGTAGTATTGGGAGGGGCCCCTACGAGCAGTACTTC. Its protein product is CASSIGRGPYEQYF.

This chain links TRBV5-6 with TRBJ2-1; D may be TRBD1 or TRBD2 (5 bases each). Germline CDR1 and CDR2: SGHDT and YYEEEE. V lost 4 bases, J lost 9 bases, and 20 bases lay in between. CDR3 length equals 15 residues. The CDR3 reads CASSQGPALVGEQFF. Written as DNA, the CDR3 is TGTGCCAGCAGCCAGGGACCGGCTTTAGTCGGTGAGCAGTTCTTC.

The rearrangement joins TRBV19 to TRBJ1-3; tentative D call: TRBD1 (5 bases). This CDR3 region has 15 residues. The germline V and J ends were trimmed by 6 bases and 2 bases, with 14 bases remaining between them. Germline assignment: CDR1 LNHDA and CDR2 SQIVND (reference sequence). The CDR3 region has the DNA TGTGCCAGTAGCCTGGGGACTTCGCCTGGAAACACCATATATTTT. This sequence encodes CASSLGTSPGNTIYF.

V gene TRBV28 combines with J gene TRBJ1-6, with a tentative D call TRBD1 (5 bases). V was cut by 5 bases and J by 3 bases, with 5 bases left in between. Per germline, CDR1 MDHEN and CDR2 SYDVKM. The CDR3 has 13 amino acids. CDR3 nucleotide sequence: TGTGCCAGCAGTCAGGGCTATAATTCACCCCTCCACTTT. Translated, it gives CASSQGYNSPLHF.

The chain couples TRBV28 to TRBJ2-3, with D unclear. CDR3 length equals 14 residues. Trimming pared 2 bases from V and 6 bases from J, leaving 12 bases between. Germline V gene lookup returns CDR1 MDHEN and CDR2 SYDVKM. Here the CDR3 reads CASSLSQPRDTQYF. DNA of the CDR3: TGTGCCAGCAGTTTAAGCCAGCCTCGGGATACGCAGTATTTT.

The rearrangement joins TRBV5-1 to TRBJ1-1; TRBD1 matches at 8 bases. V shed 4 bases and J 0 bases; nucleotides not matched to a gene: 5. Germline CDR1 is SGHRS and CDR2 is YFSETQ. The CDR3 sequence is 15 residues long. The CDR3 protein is CASSPAGGVNTEAFF. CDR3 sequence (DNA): TGCGCCAGCAGCCCCGCAGGGGGCGTGAACACTGAAGCTTTCTTT.

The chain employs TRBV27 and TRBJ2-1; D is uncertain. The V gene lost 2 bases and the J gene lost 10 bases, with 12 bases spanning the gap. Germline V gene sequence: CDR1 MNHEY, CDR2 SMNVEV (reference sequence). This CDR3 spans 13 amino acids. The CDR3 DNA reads TGTGCCAGCAGTTTAACCACTGAATTGGAGCAGTTCTTC. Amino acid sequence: CASSLTTELEQFF.

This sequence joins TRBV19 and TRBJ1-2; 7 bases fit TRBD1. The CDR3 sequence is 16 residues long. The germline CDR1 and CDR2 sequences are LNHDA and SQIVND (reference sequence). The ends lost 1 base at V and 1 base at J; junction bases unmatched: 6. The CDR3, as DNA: TGTGCCAGTAGTATAGCGAGGACAGGAGTTAACTATGGCTACACCTTC. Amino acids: CASSIARTGVNYGYTF.

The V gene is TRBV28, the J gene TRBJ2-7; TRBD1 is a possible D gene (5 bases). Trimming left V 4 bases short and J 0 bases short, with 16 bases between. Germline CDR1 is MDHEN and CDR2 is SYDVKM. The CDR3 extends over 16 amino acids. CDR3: CASSSPTAFSSYEQYF. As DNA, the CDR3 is TGTGCCAGCAGTTCCCCGACAGCCTTTAGCTCCTACGAGCAGTACTTC.

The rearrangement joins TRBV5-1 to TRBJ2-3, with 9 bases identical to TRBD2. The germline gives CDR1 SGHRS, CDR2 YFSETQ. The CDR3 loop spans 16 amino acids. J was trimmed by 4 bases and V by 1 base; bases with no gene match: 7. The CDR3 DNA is TGCGCCAGCAGCTTGCGGGTAGCGGGAGAAGCAGATACGCAGTATTTT. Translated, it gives CASSLRVAGEADTQYF.

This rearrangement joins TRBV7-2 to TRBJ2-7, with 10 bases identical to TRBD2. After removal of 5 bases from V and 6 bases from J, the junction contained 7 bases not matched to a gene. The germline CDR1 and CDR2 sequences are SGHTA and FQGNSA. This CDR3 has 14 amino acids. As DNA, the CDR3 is TGTGCCAGCAGCCACGCTAGCGGGAGTGGCGAGCAGTACTTC. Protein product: CASSHASGSGEQYF.

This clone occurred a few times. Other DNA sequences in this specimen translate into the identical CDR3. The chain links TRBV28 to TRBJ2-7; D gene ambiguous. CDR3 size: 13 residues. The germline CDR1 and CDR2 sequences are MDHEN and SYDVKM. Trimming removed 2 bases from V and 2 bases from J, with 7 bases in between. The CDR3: CASSLTGPYEQYF. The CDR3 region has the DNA TGTGCCAGCAGTTTAACGGGCCCCTACGAGCAGTACTTC. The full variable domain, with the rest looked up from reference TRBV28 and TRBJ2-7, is DVKVTQSSRYLVKRTGEKVFLECVQDMDHENMFWYRQDPGLGLRLIYFSYDVKMKEKGDIPEGYSVSREKKERFSLILESASTNQTSMYLCASSLTGPYEQYFGPGTRLTVT.

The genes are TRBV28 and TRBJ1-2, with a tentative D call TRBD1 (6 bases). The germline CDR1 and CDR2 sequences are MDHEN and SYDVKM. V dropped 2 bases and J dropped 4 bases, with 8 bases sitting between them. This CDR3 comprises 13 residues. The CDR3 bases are TGTGCCAGCAGTTTAGGACAGATCTATGGCTACACCTTC. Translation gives CASSLGQIYGYTF.

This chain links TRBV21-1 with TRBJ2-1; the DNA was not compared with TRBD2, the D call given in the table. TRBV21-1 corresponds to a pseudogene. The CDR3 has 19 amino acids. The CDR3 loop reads CASSKEDHRGAGAYNEQFF. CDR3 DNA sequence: TGTGCCAGCAGCAAAGAGGACCATAGGGGAGCGGGAGCCTACAATGAGCAGTTCTTC.

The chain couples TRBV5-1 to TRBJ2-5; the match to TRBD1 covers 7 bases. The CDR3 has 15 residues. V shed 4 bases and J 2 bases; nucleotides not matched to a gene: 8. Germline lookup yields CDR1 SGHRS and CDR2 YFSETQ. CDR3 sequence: CASSADRAPQETQYF. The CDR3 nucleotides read TGCGCCAGCAGCGCCGACAGGGCCCCGCAAGAGACCCAGTACTTC.

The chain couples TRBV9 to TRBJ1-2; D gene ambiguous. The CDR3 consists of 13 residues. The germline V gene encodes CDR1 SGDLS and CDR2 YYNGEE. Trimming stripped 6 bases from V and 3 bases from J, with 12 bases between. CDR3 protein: CASTLQEDYGYTF. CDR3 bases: TGTGCCAGCACCCTCCAGGAGGACTATGGCTACACCTTC.